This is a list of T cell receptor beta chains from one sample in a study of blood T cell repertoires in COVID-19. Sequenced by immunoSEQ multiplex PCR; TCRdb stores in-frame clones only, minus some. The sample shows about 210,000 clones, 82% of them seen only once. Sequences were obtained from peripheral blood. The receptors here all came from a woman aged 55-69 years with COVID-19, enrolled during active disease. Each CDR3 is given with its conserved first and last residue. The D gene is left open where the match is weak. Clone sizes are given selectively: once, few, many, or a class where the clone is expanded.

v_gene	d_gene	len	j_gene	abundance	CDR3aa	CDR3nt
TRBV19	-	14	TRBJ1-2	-	CASKEGRQNYGYTF	TGTGCCAGTAAGGAGGGCAGGCAGAACTATGGCTACACCTTC
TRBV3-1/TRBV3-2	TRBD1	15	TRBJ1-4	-	CASSQITGDFEKLFF	TGTGCCAGCAGCCAAATAACAGGGGATTTCGAAAAACTGTTTTTT
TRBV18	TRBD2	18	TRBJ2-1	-	CASSPLPGTSGRRNEQFF	TGTGCCAGCTCACCCTTACCCGGGACTAGCGGGAGGCGCAATGAGCAGTTCTTC
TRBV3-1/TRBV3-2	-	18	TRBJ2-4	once	CASSQDLEPPIAKNIQYF	TGTGCCAGCAGCCAAGATTTAGAGCCACCAATAGCCAAAAACATTCAGTACTTC
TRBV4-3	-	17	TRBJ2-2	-	CASSQDWVRGDTGELFF	TGCGCCAGCAGCCAAGATTGGGTCAGGGGGGACACCGGGGAGCTGTTTTTT
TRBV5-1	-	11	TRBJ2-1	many	CASSLMEMQFF	TGCGCCAGCAGCTTGATGGAGATGCAGTTCTTC
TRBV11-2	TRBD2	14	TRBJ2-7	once	CASRPIAGVSKQYF	TGTGCCAGCAGGCCAATAGCGGGAGTATCTAAGCAGTACTTC
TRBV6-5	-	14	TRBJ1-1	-	CASSRYGRSTEAFF	TGTGCCAGCAGCCGCTACGGGAGGAGCACTGAAGCTTTCTTT
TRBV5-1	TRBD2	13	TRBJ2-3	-	CASSRISGSAQYF	TGCGCCAGCAGCCGTATTAGCGGGAGCGCGCAGTATTTT
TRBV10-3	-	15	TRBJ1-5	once	CAISEDRELKQPQHF	TGTGCCATCAGTGAAGACCGGGAGTTGAAGCAGCCCCAGCATTTT
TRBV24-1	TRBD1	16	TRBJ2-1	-	CATSDPGQGAYNEQFF	TGTGCCACCAGTGACCCGGGACAGGGGGCCTACAATGAGCAGTTCTTC
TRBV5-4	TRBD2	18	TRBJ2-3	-	CASSFTPRTSGTKDTQYF	TGTGCCAGCAGCTTCACACCCCGGACTAGCGGTACCAAAGATACGCAGTATTTT
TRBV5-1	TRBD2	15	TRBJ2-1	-	CASSLAGDTNNEQFF	TGCGCCAGCAGCTTAGCGGGGGATACCAACAATGAGCAGTTCTTC
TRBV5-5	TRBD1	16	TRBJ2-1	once	CASSLGPGTGFNEQFF	TGTGCCAGCAGCTTAGGTCCGGGGACAGGCTTCAATGAGCAGTTCTTC
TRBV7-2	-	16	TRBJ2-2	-	CASSLETGWNTGELFF	TGTGCCAGCAGCTTAGAAACAGGGTGGAACACCGGGGAGCTGTTTTTT
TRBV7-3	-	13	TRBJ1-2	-	CASSPDGDYGYTF	TGTGCCAGCAGCCCCGACGGGGACTATGGCTACACCTTC
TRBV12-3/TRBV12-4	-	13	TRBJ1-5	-	CASSAQVDQPQHF	TGTGCCAGCAGTGCACAGGTAGATCAGCCCCAGCATTTT